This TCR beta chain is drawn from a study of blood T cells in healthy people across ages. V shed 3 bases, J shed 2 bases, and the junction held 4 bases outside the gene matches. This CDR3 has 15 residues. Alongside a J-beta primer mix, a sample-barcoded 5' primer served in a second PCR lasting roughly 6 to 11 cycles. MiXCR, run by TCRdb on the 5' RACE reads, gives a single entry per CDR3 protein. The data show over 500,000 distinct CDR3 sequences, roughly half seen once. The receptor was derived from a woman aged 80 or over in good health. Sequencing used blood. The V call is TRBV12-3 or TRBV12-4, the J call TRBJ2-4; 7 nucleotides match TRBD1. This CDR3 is CASSFTGVTKNIQYF. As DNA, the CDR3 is TGTGCCAGCAGTTTTACAGGGGTGACCAAAAACATTCAGTACTTC.